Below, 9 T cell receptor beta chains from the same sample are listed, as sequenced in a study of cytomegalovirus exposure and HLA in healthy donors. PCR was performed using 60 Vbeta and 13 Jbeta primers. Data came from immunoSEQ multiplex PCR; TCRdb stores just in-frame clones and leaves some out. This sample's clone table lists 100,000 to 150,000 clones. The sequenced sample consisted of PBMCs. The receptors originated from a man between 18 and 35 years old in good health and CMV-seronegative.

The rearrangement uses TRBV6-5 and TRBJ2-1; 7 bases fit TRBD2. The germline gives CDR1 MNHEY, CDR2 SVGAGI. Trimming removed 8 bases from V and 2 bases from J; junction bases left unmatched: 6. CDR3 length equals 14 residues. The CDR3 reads CASRELAAYNEQFF. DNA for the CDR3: TGTGCCAGCCGGGAGCTAGCGGCCTACAATGAGCAGTTCTTC.

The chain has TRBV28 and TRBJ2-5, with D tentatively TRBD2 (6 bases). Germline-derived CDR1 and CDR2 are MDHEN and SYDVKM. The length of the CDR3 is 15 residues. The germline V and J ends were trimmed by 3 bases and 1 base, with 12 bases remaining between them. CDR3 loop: CASSFRAGFQETQYF. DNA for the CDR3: TGTGCCAGCAGTTTTAGGGCGGGGTTCCAAGAGACCCAGTACTTC.

CDR3 sequence reads: CASSEGGGGNQPQHF. The CDR3 DNA is TGTGCCAGCAGCGAGGGGGGGGGCGGCAATCAGCCCCAGCATTTT. The V gene is TRBV9, the J gene TRBJ1-5, with TRBD1 as a possible D gene (6 bases). CDR3 length: 15 residues. V was cut by 3 bases and J by 2 bases, with 12 bases left in between. The germline gives CDR1 SGDLS, CDR2 YYNGEE.

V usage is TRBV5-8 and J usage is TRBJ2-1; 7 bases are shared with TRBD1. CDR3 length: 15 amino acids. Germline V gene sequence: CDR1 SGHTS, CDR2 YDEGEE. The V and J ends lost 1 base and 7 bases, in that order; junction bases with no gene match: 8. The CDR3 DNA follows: TGTGCCAGCAGCTTGTATGGGACAGTACGGAATGAGCAGTTCTTC. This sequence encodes CASSLYGTVRNEQFF.

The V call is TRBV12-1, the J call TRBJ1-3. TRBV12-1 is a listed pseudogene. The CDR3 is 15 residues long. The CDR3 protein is CASSFRVSSGNTIYF. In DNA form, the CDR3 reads TGTGCCAGCAGCTTCCGGGTTTCCTCTGGAAACACCATATATTTT.

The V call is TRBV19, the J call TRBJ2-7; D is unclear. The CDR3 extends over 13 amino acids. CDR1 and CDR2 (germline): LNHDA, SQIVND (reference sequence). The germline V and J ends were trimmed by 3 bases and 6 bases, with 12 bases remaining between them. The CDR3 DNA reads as TGTGCCAGTAGTATCCAGTTATCTGGCGAGCAGTACTTC. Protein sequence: CASSIQLSGEQYF.

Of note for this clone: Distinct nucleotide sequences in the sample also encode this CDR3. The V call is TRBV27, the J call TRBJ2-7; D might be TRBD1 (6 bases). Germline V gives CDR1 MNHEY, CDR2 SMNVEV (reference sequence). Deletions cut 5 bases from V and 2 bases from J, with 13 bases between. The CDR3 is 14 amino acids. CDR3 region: CASSATGATYEQYF. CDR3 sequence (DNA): TGTGCCAGCAGTGCGACAGGAGCAACCTACGAGCAGTACTTC.

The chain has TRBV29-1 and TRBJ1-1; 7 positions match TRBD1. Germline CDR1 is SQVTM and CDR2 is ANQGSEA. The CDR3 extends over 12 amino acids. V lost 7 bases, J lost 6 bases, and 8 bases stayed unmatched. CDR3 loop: CSAGQTPSEAFF. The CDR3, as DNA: TGCAGCGCGGGACAGACTCCCTCTGAAGCTTTCTTT.

The CDR3 sequence is CASSGTGLQVAKNIQYF. DNA for the CDR3: TGTGCCAGCAGTGGTACAGGGTTACAGGTGGCCAAAAACATTCAGTACTTC. The rearrangement joins TRBV25-1 to TRBJ2-4; TRBD1 is a possible D gene (6 bases). V was clipped by 4 bases and J by 1 base, with 17 bases between them. The CDR3 has 17 amino acids. Germline V gene lookup returns CDR1 MGHDK and CDR2 SYGVNS.